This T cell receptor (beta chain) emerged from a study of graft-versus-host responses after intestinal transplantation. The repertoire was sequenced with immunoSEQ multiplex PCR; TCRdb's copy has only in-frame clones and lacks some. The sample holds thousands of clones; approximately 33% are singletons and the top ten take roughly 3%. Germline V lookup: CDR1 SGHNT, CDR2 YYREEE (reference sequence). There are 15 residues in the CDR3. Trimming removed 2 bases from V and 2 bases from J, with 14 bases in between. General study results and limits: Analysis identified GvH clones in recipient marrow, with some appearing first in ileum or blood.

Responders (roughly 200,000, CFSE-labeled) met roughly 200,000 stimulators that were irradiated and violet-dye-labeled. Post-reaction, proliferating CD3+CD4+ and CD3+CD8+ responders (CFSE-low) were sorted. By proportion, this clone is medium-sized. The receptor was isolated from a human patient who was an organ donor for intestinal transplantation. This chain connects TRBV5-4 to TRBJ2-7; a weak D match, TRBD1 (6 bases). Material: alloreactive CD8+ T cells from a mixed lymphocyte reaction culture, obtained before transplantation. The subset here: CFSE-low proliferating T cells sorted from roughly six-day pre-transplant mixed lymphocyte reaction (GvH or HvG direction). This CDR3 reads CASSFVDSHTYEQYF. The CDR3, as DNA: TGTGCCAGCAGCTTTGTGGACAGCCATACCTACGAGCAGTACTTC.